This T cell receptor beta chain originates from a study of shared clonotypes between healthy human individuals (dated by TCRdb to the early 2020s). In terms of the full investigation: The cohort comprised a couple of women and three men aged 18 to 49 years. For each donor, CD4 naive and CD4 memory were each given three plates, CD8 naive was given two plates, and CD8 memory was given one plate. The study deeply sequenced blood TCR repertoires of roughly five healthy adults to estimate repertoire size and the extent of clonotype sharing between individuals. To increase sequencing depth and limit assay-specific biases, different laboratories used diverse techniques to prepare libraries and sequence TCR repertoires. Each donor's leukapheresis produced roughly between about 0.85 and 10 billion PBMCs.

V and J lose 4 bases and 6 bases, and a span of 13 bases separates them. The CDR3 sequence holds 14 residues, the cysteine and phenylalanine included. Of the read, only the CDR3 DNA is kept; its 42 bases are in frame from base 1. Taken from the germline V gene (reference sequence), the CDR1 and CDR2 loops are LNHDA and SQIVND. Note on this clone: No cognate antigen has been identified for it. There are no base qualities to consult, and no much larger clone falls within one base.

Using the deep immunoSEQ assay, TCR CDR3 regions were amplified from genomic DNA by multiplex PCR. Extracted genomic DNA from each cell subset was spread evenly across all wells of several immunoSEQ 96-well plates, with each plate serving as a replicate. For sorted subsets, approximately 200 ng of genomic DNA, equivalent to 25,000 to 35,000 T cell genomes, went into each replicate PCR. Purified libraries were measured with a Qubit 3.0 fluorometer, size-checked on a Bioanalyzer 2100, and measured again with the KAPA Library Quantification kit. Every immunoSEQ 96-well plate was sequenced on a separate single-read 150-cycle Illumina NextSeq 550 flow cell. On the authors' methods: The immunoSEQ output contained only junctional sequences without quality scores, so filtering could not match that applied to full-length reads. To assign V/J genes and CDR3, sequences were annotated using PyIR, a Python wrapper for IgBLAST v1.9, with IMGT germline references. Reads were removed for weak V/J assignments (E-value above 1e-6), missing CDR3, stop codons, out-of-frame junctions, or ambiguous translated residues. V3J clonotypes were defined as sequences sharing the same inferred V gene, J gene, and CDR3 amino acid sequence. Percentage overlap between repertoires was calculated by dividing the number of shared unique clonotypes by the size of the smaller repertoire. Richness of each repertoire was evaluated using RTK rarefaction, the Chao1 estimator, and Recon v2.1 estimates of unobserved clonotypes. Generation probabilities for all TCRbeta clonotypes obtained by the gDNA method from a handful of donors were computed using OLGA. Held by TCRdb, this immuneACCESS table contains in-frame sequences only and omits some clones. Under half of the omission traces to an unresolved V gene where checked; the cause of the rest is unknown. That table is the source of V, J and clone size, and D and trimming were worked out from the DNA. Within this sample are around 700,000 clones, with around 73% of them counted one time only. Together, the top ten hold about 1.8% of the sample.

The donors were healthy, HIV-negative adults who had no recently reported acute infections or vaccinations. Every donor was a Caucasian adult living in Nashville, Tennessee, USA. CD4+ T cells were enriched by magnetic negative selection; naive cells were then positively selected on CD45RA, and the negative fraction formed the memory subset. Blood was obtained by leukapheresis, after which PBMCs were separated by Ficoll-Histopaque density gradient centrifugation and cryopreserved in liquid nitrogen vapor phase. Analytical flow cytometry was used to check the purity and quantity of each magnetically sorted T cell population. Genomic DNA was isolated from every sorted fraction and measured by UV absorbance on a Nanodrop 2000c. Overall results and qualifications from the work: Compared with non-shared clonotypes, clonotypes shared by all four sorted-subset donors had higher generation probabilities. Rarefaction of sorted-subset datasets indicated incomplete sequencing despite the large sequencing depth. Based on pairwise subsampling, the degree of clonotype sharing among donors was expected to be affected by sequencing depth. Naive subsets generally had larger estimated clonotype richness than memory subsets did. Because the study included a small number of donors, the genetic and exposure-history diversity represented was limited. Sampling was restricted to blood, and TCR repertoires in tissue are likely to differ from TCR repertoires in blood. Roughly 5% of naive CD4, more than 3% of naive CD8, about 2.4% of memory CD4, and approximately 0.39% of memory CD8 clonotypes were shared across a few donors.

Material for sequencing was memory CD4+ T cells sorted from blood. Explained via the paper, the cell subset or site label denotes: CD45RA-negative fraction. This sequence originates from a woman aged 25 to 45 in good health. The chain links TRBV19 with TRBJ1-5; there is no confident call for the D gene. The CDR3 has the sequence CASSRRDLGQPQHF. The nucleotides read TGTGCCAGTAGTAGACGGGATTTAGGTCAGCCCCAGCATTTT.